Given below is one T cell receptor (beta chain) in context. Its specificity is not known. Other DNA variants within this sample encode the same CDR3. The material for each subset, its genomic DNA, was split evenly across several immunoSEQ plates. Method: immunoSEQ multiplex PCR; TCRdb's copy keeps in-frame clones and lacks some. Of roughly 1.5 million clones in the sample, 95% to 99% were seen once. Free of recent acute infections or vaccinations, the donors were healthy HIV-negative adults. The study drew all its donors from Caucasian adults living in Nashville, Tennessee. The sample belongs to a study of shared clonotypes between healthy human individuals. Trimming at V came to 6 bases and at J to 1 base, leaving 2 bases not matched to a gene. CDR3 size: 12 residues. Germline loops: CDR1 SQVTM, CDR2 ANQGSEA. General study findings and limits: For naive CD4 cells, around 5% of clonotypes were shared across several donors.

The sequence came from a man younger than 40 in good health. This rearrangement joins TRBV29-1 to TRBJ2-5; the match to TRBD2 covers 7 bases. The specimen sequenced was naive CD4+ T cells sorted from blood. Stated subset: CD45RA+ positively selected. CDR3 sequence (DNA): TGCAGCGTCTCTAGCGGCCAAGAGACCCAGTACTTC. Residues: CSVSSGQETQYF.